This T cell receptor (beta chain) is from a study of blood T cells in healthy people across ages. Combining a sample-barcoded 5' primer with a J-beta primer mix, a second PCR ran for 7 to 11 cycles. Every cDNA was tagged by a template-switch adaptor with 12 random nucleotides. Samples each returned at least 2.5 million CDR3-containing paired-end reads. TCRdb reprocessed the 5' RACE reads with MiXCR, giving one entry per CDR3 protein. Of 780,000 or so distinct CDR3 sequences listed, around 50% are singletons. For every donor, a draw yielded about 9.7 milliliters of peripheral blood. Each sample provided at least 6 micrograms of extracted total RNA. Germline lookup yields CDR1 LGHDT and CDR2 YNNKEL (reference sequence). This CDR3 has 11 residues.

J is TRBJ2-5 and V is TRBV3-1; no definite D call. The end of the DNA aligns better with TRBJ2-7, so the J call may be wrong. The sample consisted of blood. The source of this sequence is a man between 35 and 55 years old in good health. CDR3 in amino acids: CASSQEDEQYF. CDR3 nucleotide sequence: TGTGCCAGCAGCCAAGAGGACGAGCAGTACTTC.